This T cell receptor beta chain emerged from a study of blood T cell repertoires in COVID-19. Study as a whole: Samples came from the United States, Italy and Spain, spanning acute and convalescent COVID-19. Sample material is recorded as cDNA or gDNA derived from T cells, B-cell-depleted T cells, or PBMCs.

The trim removed 4 bases at V and 5 bases at J, leaving 2 bases unmatched. Germline V gene sequence: CDR1 SGHVS, CDR2 FQNEAQ. This CDR3 is 15 amino acids long. Cohort placement rested on clinical history that participants reported themselves. In the authors' methods: Amplification of reference gene primers was used by the study to estimate nucleated cell counts. Using immunoSEQ multiplex PCR, the repertoire was profiled, and TCRdb retains in-frame clones only, with some absent. The V and J calls and clone size are taken from that table; D and trimming were inferred from the DNA. The repertoire has 400,000 to 500,000 clones, 70% to 90% of them found once; the top ten carry 1.8%.

The chain combines TRBV7-8 with TRBJ1-6, with TRBD1 matching 10 bases. Sequenced input: PBMCs or T cells enriched from blood (not recorded which). The sequence derives from a woman aged 40 to 50 who had recovered from COVID-19. The CDR3 DNA reads TGTGCCAGCAGCTACGGGACAGGGGATAATTCACCCCTCCACTTT. It specifies CASSYGTGDNSPLHF. The full variable domain, in which reference TRBV7-8 and TRBJ1-6 provide the parts outside the CDR3, is GAGVSQSPRYKVAKRGQDVALRCDPISGHVSLFWYQQALGQGPEFLTYFQNEAQLDKSGLPSDRFFAERPEGSVSTLKIQRTQQEDSAVYLCASSYGTGDNSPLHFGNGTRLTVT.